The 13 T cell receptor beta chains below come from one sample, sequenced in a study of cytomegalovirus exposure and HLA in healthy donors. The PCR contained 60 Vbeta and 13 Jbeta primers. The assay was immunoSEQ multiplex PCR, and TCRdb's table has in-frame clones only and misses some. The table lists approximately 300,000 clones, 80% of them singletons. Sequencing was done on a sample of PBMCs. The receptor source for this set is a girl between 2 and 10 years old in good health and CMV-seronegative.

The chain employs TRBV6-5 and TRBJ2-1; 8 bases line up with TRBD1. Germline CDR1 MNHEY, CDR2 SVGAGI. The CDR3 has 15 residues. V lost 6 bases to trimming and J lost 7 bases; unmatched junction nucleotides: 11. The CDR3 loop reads CASRIRDRTLNEQFF. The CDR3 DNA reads TGTGCCAGCAGAATCCGGGACAGGACCCTAAATGAGCAGTTCTTC.

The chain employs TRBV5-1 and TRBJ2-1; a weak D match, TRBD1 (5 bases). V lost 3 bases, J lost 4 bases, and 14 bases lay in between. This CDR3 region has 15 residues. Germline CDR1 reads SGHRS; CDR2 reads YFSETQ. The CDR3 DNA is TGCGCCAGCAGCTACGCCGTCGACAGTTACAATGAGCAGTTCTTC. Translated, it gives CASSYAVDSYNEQFF.

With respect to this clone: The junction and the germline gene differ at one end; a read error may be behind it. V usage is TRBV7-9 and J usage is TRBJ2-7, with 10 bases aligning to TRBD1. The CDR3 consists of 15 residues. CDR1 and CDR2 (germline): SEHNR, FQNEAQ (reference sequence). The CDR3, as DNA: TGTTCCAGCGAAACCGGGACAGGGGTTCGTAACGAGCAGTACTTC. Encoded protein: CSSETGTGVRNEQYF.

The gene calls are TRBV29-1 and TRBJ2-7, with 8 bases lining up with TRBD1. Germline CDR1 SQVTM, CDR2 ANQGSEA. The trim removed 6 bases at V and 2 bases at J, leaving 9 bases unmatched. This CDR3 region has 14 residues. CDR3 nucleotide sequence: TGCAGCGTGATCCGGTTGGACAGGGCCTACGAGCAGTACTTC. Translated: CSVIRLDRAYEQYF.

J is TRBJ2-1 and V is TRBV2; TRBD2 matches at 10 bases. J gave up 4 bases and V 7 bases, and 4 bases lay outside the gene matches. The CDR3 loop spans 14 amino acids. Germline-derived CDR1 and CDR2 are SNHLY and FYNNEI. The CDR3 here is CASITSGEYNEQFF. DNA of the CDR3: TGTGCCAGCATTACTAGCGGGGAATACAATGAGCAGTTCTTC. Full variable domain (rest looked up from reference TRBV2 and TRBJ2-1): EPEVTQTPSHQVTQMGQEVILRCVPISNHLYFYWYRQILGQKVEFLVSFYNNEISEKSEIFDDQFSVERPDGSNFTLKIRSTKLEDSAMYFCASITSGEYNEQFFGPGTRLTVL.

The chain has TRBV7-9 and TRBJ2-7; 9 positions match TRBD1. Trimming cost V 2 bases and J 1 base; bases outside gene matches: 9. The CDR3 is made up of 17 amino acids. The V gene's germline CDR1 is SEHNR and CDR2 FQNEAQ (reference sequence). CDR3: CASSLPWDRVNSYEQYF. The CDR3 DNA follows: TGTGCCAGCAGCTTACCGTGGGACAGGGTTAATTCCTACGAGCAGTACTTC. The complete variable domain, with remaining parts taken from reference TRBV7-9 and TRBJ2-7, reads DTGVSQNPRHKITKRGQNVTFRCDPISEHNRLYWYRQTLGQGPEFLTYFQNEAQLEKSRLLSDRFSAERPKGSFSTLEIQRTEQGDSAMYLCASSLPWDRVNSYEQYFGPGTRLTVT.

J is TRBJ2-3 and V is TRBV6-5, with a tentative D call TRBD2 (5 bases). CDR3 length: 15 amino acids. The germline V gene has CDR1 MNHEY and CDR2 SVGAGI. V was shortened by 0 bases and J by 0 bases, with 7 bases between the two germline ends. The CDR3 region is CASSYSPGSTDTQYF. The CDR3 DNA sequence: TGTGCCAGCAGTTACTCCCCGGGAAGCACAGATACGCAGTATTTT.

CDR3 amino acids: CASSQDGSSGSSYEQYF. CDR3 in DNA: TGCGCCAGCAGCCAAGACGGGTCTAGCGGGAGCTCCTACGAGCAGTACTTC. The J gene is TRBJ2-7, the V gene TRBV4-1; 10 bases match TRBD2. Germline assignment: CDR1 MGHRA and CDR2 YSYEKL. V dropped 0 bases and J dropped 0; count of bases not matched to a gene: 5. The CDR3 contains 17 residues.

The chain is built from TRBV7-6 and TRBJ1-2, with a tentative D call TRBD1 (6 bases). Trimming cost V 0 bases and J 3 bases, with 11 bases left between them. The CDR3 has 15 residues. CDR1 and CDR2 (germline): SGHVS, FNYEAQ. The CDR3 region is CASSLAGRGDYGYTF. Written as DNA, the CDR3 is TGTGCCAGCAGCTTAGCGGGCAGGGGCGACTATGGCTACACCTTC.

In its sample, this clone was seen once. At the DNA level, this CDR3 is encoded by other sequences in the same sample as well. CDR3 residues: CASSPTGPYEQYF. As DNA, the CDR3 is TGTGCCAGTAGCCCGACAGGGCCCTACGAGCAGTACTTC. The chain uses TRBV19 and TRBJ2-7; 7 bases are shared with TRBD1. V lost 6 bases to trimming and J lost 2 bases; unmatched junction nucleotides: 4. CDR3 length: 13 residues. Germline V lookup: CDR1 LNHDA, CDR2 SQIVND (reference sequence).

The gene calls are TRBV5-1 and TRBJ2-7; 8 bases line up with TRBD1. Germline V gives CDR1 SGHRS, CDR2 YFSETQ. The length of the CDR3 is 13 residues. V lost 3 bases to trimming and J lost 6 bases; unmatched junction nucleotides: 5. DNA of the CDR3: TGCGCCAGCAGCTACAGAGGACAGGGCGAGCAGTACTTC. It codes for CASSYRGQGEQYF.

The DNA for the CDR3 is TGTGCCAGCAGCCCGAGCGGGACCCACAGCTCCTACAATGAGCAGTTCTTC. Its protein product is CASSPSGTHSSYNEQFF. The chain couples TRBV9 to TRBJ2-1; 7 positions agree with TRBD2. Germline loops: CDR1 SGDLS, CDR2 YYNGEE. The CDR3 totals 17 residues. The junction had 10 bases not matched to a gene; V was cut back by 4 bases and J by 0 bases.

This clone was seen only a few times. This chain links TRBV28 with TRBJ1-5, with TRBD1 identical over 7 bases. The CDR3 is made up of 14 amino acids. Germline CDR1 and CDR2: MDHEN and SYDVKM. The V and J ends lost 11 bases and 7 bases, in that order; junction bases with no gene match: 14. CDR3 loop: CAVPNRDRDQPQHF. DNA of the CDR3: TGTGCCGTTCCTAACCGGGACAGAGACCAGCCCCAGCATTTT.